These T cell receptor beta chains were read from a single sample in a study of regulatory T cells in long-lasting Graves disease. TCRdb reprocessed the multiplex PCR reads via MiXCR and lists one record per CDR3 protein. The sample has over 350,000 distinct CDR3 sequences, 13% to 15% seen once. This sample also appeared in a second study, on T cells in Graves' hyperthyroidism and ophthalmopathy.

The sequencing used peripheral blood mononuclear cells (PBMCs), collected at new diagnosis, from a patient treated with antithyroid drugs. The receptor source for this set is a woman between 45 and 65 years old with Graves disease. CDR3s include the opening cysteine and the closing phenylalanine or tryptophan. A D gene is named only where the DNA matches it firmly. Some rows mark clone size as missing; the rest say once, few, many or name a class of expanded clone.

TRBD2,TRBJ2-7,TRBV3-1,-,CASSQDQVLAGAYEQYF,TGTGCCAGCAGCCAAGATCAAGTACTAGCGGGGGCCTACGAGCAGTACTTC
TRBD2,TRBJ2-5,TRBV3-1,many,CASRGLAGAQETQYF,TGTGCCAGCCGGGGACTAGCGGGAGCCCAAGAGACCCAGTACTTC
-,TRBJ1-2,TRBV12-3/TRBV12-4,many,CASTSGATYGYTF,TGTGCCAGCACATCGGGGGCCACCTATGGCTACACCTTC
-,TRBJ1-3,TRBV9,few,CASSVPGSGNTIYF,TGTGCCAGCAGCGTGCCCGGCTCTGGAAACACCATATATTTT
-,TRBJ2-7,TRBV20-1,-,CSARAVVRHLSQSSYEQYF,TGCAGTGCTAGAGCCGTGGTTCGGCATTTATCACAGAGCTCCTACGAGCAGTACTTC
-,TRBJ2-1,TRBV11-2,-,CASNLMLAHSYNEQFF,TGTGCCAGCAACTTAATGCTAGCGCACTCCTACAATGAGCAGTTCTTC
-,TRBJ2-7,TRBV5-8,-,CASSLGTFYEQYF,TGTGCCAGCAGCTTGGGAACTTTCTACGAGCAGTACTTC
-,TRBJ1-1,TRBV12-3/TRBV12-4,many,CASSFLGRGDTEAFF,TGTGCCAGCAGTTTTCTGGGGAGAGGAGACACTGAAGCTTTCTTT
-,TRBJ2-1,TRBV19,-,CASRAVGTQDNEQFF,TGTGCCAGTAGGGCCGTGGGAACACAAGACAATGAGCAGTTCTTC
-,TRBJ1-5,TRBV27,many,CASSLFSGASNQPQHF,TGTGCCAGCAGTTTATTTTCAGGGGCAAGCAATCAGCCCCAGCATTTT
TRBD1,TRBJ1-1,TRBV7-6,few,CASSLGQAAFF,TGTGCCAGCAGCCTAGGACAGGCCGCTTTCTTT
-,TRBJ2-7,TRBV12-3/TRBV12-4,many,CASSLIAGRYEQYF,TGTGCCAGCAGTTTAATCGCCGGACGCTACGAGCAGTACTTC
TRBD2,TRBJ2-7,TRBV10-3,few,CAIRTSSGYEQYF,TGTGCCATCAGGACGTCTAGCGGCTACGAGCAGTACTTC
TRBD1,TRBJ1-5,TRBV20-1,many,CSAIPGTDQPQHF,TGCAGTGCTATTCCCGGGACAGATCAGCCCCAGCATTTT
-,TRBJ1-1,TRBV7-6,many,CASRPNKNTEAFF,TGTGCCAGCAGGCCAAACAAGAACACTGAAGCTTTCTTT
-,TRBJ2-1,TRBV7-2,-,CASSYSHPVEQFF,TGTGCCAGCAGCTACTCCCATCCAGTAGAGCAGTTCTTC
-,TRBJ2-1,TRBV7-6,-,CASSSGGRHNEQFF,TGTGCCAGCAGCTCAGGCGGGCGTCACAATGAGCAGTTCTTC
-,TRBJ2-5,TRBV7-7,many,CASSLSPREETQYF,TGTGCTAGCAGCTTATCCCCCAGGGAAGAGACCCAGTACTTC
TRBD2,TRBJ2-1,TRBV24-1,many,CATSDPGLAGIKSSYNEQFF,TGTGCCACCAGTGATCCGGGACTAGCGGGAATTAAGAGCTCCTACAATGAGCAGTTCTTC
-,TRBJ2-5,TRBV7-9,once,CASSLVPGEETQYF,TGTGCCAGCAGCTTAGTGCCCGGCGAGGAGACCCAGTACTTC
-,TRBJ2-1,TRBV19,-,CASSIWPPGYNEQFF,TGTGCCAGTAGTATTTGGCCTCCCGGTTACAATGAGCAGTTCTTC
-,TRBJ2-7,TRBV27,few,CASSYSGRSSYEQYF,TGTGCCAGCAGTTATAGCGGCAGGAGCTCCTACGAGCAGTACTTC
-,TRBJ1-2,TRBV2,many,CASSEAGVAVGYTF,TGTGCCAGCAGTGAAGCGGGAGTAGCGGTTGGCTACACCTTC
-,TRBJ2-3,TRBV24-1,few,CATSDGTDTQYF,TGTGCCACCAGTGATGGCACAGATACGCAGTATTTT
TRBD2,TRBJ2-1,TRBV30,many,CAWSVGPGTSDYNEQFF,TGTGCCTGGAGTGTAGGCCCCGGGACTAGCGATTACAATGAGCAGTTCTTC
-,TRBJ1-1,TRBV6-2/TRBV6-3,few,CASTPPGKTGNTEAFF,TGTGCCAGCACCCCACCGGGCAAAACGGGGAACACTGAAGCTTTCTTT